This entry lists 24 T cell receptor beta chains sequenced from one sample in a study of blood T cells in healthy people across ages. Through a sample-barcoded 5' primer and a J-beta primer mix, a second PCR was run for roughly 7 to 11 cycles. TCRdb called the 5' RACE reads again in MiXCR, with one record for every CDR3 protein. The data contain about 970,000 distinct CDR3 sequences, 51% of them singletons. The sequencing input was blood. The receptors were gathered from a woman aged 60-70 years in good health.

This clonotype has a handful of counts. This sequence joins TRBV27 and TRBJ2-7; 7 nucleotides line up with TRBD1. The CDR3 loop spans 15 amino acids. With 8 bases clipped from V and 2 bases from J, the junction kept 12 bases outside the gene matches. The germline gives CDR1 MNHEY, CDR2 SMNVEV (reference sequence). The CDR3 loop reads CASSIPDRMTYEQYF. CDR3 in DNA: TGTGCCAGCTCCATCCCGGACAGGATGACCTACGAGCAGTACTTC.

Only a few counts were recorded for this clonotype. This chain links TRBV7-9 with TRBJ1-1; the D gene is possibly TRBD1 (5 bases). This CDR3 has 13 residues. Germline V gene lookup returns CDR1 SEHNR and CDR2 FQNEAQ (reference sequence). The V and J ends lost 8 bases and 0 bases respectively, with 10 bases between them. The chain's CDR3 is CASWGGLNTEAFF. CDR3 nucleotides: TGTGCCAGCTGGGGGGGACTGAACACTGAAGCTTTCTTT.

This clonotype has just a few counts. The gene calls are TRBV6-5 and TRBJ2-3; the D gene is possibly TRBD2 (6 bases). This CDR3 comprises 14 residues. Per germline, CDR1 MNHEY and CDR2 SVGAGI. V lost 6 bases to trimming and J lost 3 bases, with 13 bases between them. The CDR3 loop is CASSSRGTTDTQYF. CDR3 DNA sequence: TGTGCCAGCAGCTCACGGGGGACGACAGATACGCAGTATTTT.

This chain connects TRBV6-2 or TRBV6-3 to TRBJ1-2; D unresolved. V lost 4 bases to trimming and J lost 6 bases, with 6 bases between them. The germline V gene has CDR1 MNHEY and CDR2 SVGEGT. The CDR3 sequence is 11 residues long. Here the CDR3 reads CASSFPDGYTF. CDR3 in DNA: TGTGCCAGCAGTTTCCCCGATGGCTACACCTTC.

The J gene is TRBJ2-1, the V gene TRBV11-2; perhaps TRBD1 as D (6 bases). The CDR3 contains 15 residues. Deletions cut 3 bases from V and 5 bases from J, with 14 bases between. CDR1 SGHAT and CDR2 FQNNGV come from the germline V gene. The CDR3 loop reads CASSFFQGTNNEQFF. As DNA, the CDR3 is TGTGCCAGCAGCTTCTTCCAGGGGACCAACAATGAGCAGTTCTTC. Filled out from reference TRBV11-2 and TRBJ2-1, the complete variable domain reads EAGVAQSPRYKIIEKRQSVAFWCNPISGHATLYWYQQILGQGPKLLIQFQNNGVVDDSQLPKDRFSAERLKGVDSTLKIQPAKLEDSAVYLCASSFFQGTNNEQFFGPGTRLTVL.

This clonotype was counted once. This sequence joins TRBV5-5 and TRBJ2-7; no definite D call. The V gene lost 4 bases and the J gene lost 3 bases, with 11 bases spanning the gap. Germline CDR1 and CDR2: SGHKS and YYEKEE (reference sequence). CDR3 length: 13 amino acids. As DNA, the CDR3 is TGTGCCAGCAGCACTGGACCATTCTACGAGCAGTACTTC. This encodes CASSTGPFYEQYF.

This clonotype has only a few counts. The chain couples TRBV4-1 to TRBJ2-7; 8 nucleotides align to TRBD2. The V segment lost 1 base and the J segment 4 bases; nucleotides outside the gene matches: 6. This CDR3 comprises 15 residues. Germline V gene lookup returns CDR1 MGHRA and CDR2 YSYEKL. The CDR3 spells CASSQASLADYEQYF. The CDR3 nucleotides read TGCGCCAGCAGCCAAGCGTCACTAGCGGATTACGAGCAGTACTTC.

The chain couples TRBV7-2 to TRBJ2-7, with TRBD2 matching 10 bases. CDR1 and CDR2 (germline): SGHTA, FQGNSA. With 2 bases clipped from V and 0 bases from J, the junction kept 4 bases outside the gene matches. The CDR3 totals 16 residues. CDR3 residues: CASSLWLAGASYEQYF. As DNA, the CDR3 is TGTGCCAGCAGCTTATGGCTAGCGGGAGCCTCCTACGAGCAGTACTTC.

The chain couples TRBV9 to TRBJ2-3, with D uncertain. Germline CDR1 SGDLS, CDR2 YYNGEE. The CDR3 contains 16 residues. Trimming pared 0 bases from V and 4 bases from J, leaving 15 bases between. CDR3 region: CASSVGASNDADTQYF. In DNA form, the CDR3 reads TGTGCCAGCAGCGTAGGGGCTAGTAACGACGCAGATACGCAGTATTTT. Supplemented by reference TRBV9 and TRBJ2-3, the full variable domain reads DSGVTQTPKHLITATGQRVTLRCSPRSGDLSVYWYQQSLDQGLQFLIQYYNGEERAKGNILERFSAQQFPDLHSELNLSSLELGDSALYFCASSVGASNDADTQYFGPGTRLTVL.

This chain connects TRBV6-2 or TRBV6-3 to TRBJ1-5; tentative D call: TRBD1 (5 bases). Germline V lookup: CDR1 MNHEY, CDR2 SVGEGT. The CDR3 consists of 13 residues. Trimming took off 7 bases at V and 4 bases at J, with 11 bases between the two ends. The CDR3 spells CASTGRENQPQHF. The CDR3 nucleotides are TGTGCCAGCACGGGCAGGGAGAATCAGCCCCAGCATTTT.

In this sample, this clonotype turned up a few times. The V gene is TRBV4-1, the J gene TRBJ1-4; weak D call: TRBD1 (5 bases). The V end was cut by 6 bases, the J end by 4 bases, with 15 bases between. Germline V gene data show CDR1 as MGHRA and CDR2 as YSYEKL. CDR3 length: 15 residues. CDR3 sequence (DNA): TGCGCCAGCAGACCCGGGACGGCAAATAATGAAAAACTGTTTTTT. It is translated as CASRPGTANNEKLFF.

The chain is built from TRBV29-1 and TRBJ2-1, with D maybe TRBD2 (5 bases). Germline CDR1 is SQVTM and CDR2 is ANQGSEA. The CDR3 spans 15 residues. V shed 0 bases and J shed 0 bases, with 9 bases lying between them. Here the CDR3 reads CSVEDGSASYNEQFF. The DNA of the CDR3 is TGCAGCGTTGAAGATGGTAGCGCCTCCTACAATGAGCAGTTCTTC.

This clonotype was seen once. The V call is TRBV20-1, the J call TRBJ1-2; D gene uncertain. The CDR3 sequence is 14 residues long. V shed 1 base and J shed 5 bases, with 14 bases lying between them. The germline CDR1 and CDR2 sequences are DFQATT and SNEGSKA (reference sequence). This CDR3 is CSARGGVVSYGYTF. The DNA for the CDR3 is TGCAGTGCTAGAGGCGGGGTCGTCAGTTATGGCTACACCTTC.

This clonotype has a single count. This chain connects TRBV6-5 to TRBJ2-1; 10 bases agree with TRBD1. The CDR3 covers 15 residues. Germline CDR1 is MNHEY and CDR2 is SVGAGI. J was trimmed by 8 bases and V by 8 bases; bases with no gene match: 12. This CDR3 is CASGSGTGVVYEQFF. CDR3 DNA: TGTGCCAGCGGGAGTGGGACAGGGGTAGTCTATGAGCAGTTCTTC.

The sample holds a few counts of this clonotype. The rearrangement joins TRBV4-1 to TRBJ2-5, with D perhaps TRBD1 (5 bases). The V and J ends lost 3 bases and 5 bases respectively, with 13 bases between them. There are 14 residues in the CDR3. Germline CDR1 MGHRA, CDR2 YSYEKL. The CDR3 region has the DNA TGCGCCAGCAGCCATCAGGGTCGGTGGGAGACCCAGTACTTC. Its protein is CASSHQGRWETQYF.

The chain couples TRBV12-3 or TRBV12-4 to TRBJ1-1; 9 bases match TRBD1. CDR3 length equals 17 residues. J lost 0 bases, V lost 5 bases, and 10 bases had no gene match. The CDR3 DNA sequence: TGTGCCAGCAGTCCAACGGGAGGACAGGGGATGAACACTGAAGCTTTCTTT. It codes for CASSPTGGQGMNTEAFF.

The chain carries TRBV29-1 and TRBJ2-2, with D uncertain. With 6 bases removed from V and 3 bases from J, the gap between germline ends came to 8 bases. CDR3 length equals 12 residues. CDR1 and CDR2 (germline): SQVTM, ANQGSEA. In nucleotides, the CDR3 is TGCAGCGTACTGGACGACACCGGGGAGCTGTTTTTT. Protein: CSVLDDTGELFF.

V gene TRBV28 combines with J gene TRBJ2-2; D gene uncertain. The CDR3 has 13 amino acids. Per the germline V gene, CDR1 is MDHEN and CDR2 is SYDVKM. V lost 5 bases to trimming and J lost 7 bases, with 11 bases between them. CDR3 nucleotides: TGTGCCAGCAGTCCTGATTCCGTCGGGGAGCTGTTTTTT. Protein sequence: CASSPDSVGELFF.

The chain uses TRBV2 and TRBJ2-5; TRBD1 is a possible D gene (6 bases). The V gene lost 6 bases and the J gene lost 3 bases, with 8 bases spanning the gap. The CDR3 totals 12 residues. CDR1 is SNHLY and CDR2 is FYNNEI in the germline V gene. CDR3 in DNA: TGTGCCAGCAGAGCAGGGGAAGAGACCCAGTACTTC. Its translation: CASRAGEETQYF.

This clonotype has a handful of counts. J is TRBJ2-3 and V is TRBV28; a possible D gene is TRBD2 (6 bases). CDR3 size: 15 residues. The germline gives CDR1 MDHEN, CDR2 SYDVKM. Between the trimmed V and J ends, which lost 2 bases and 2 bases, there was a span of 11 bases. The CDR3 DNA sequence: TGTGCCAGCAGTTTAGGGGCTAGCGACACAGATACGCAGTATTTT. This translates into CASSLGASDTDTQYF. Together with reference TRBV28 and TRBJ2-3, the CDR3 gives the full variable domain: DVKVTQSSRYLVKRTGEKVFLECVQDMDHENMFWYRQDPGLGLRLIYFSYDVKMKEKGDIPEGYSVSREKKERFSLILESASTNQTSMYLCASSLGASDTDTQYFGPGTRLTVL.

This clonotype was seen a handful of times. J is TRBJ1-2 and V is TRBV6-2 or TRBV6-3, with D maybe TRBD1 (5 bases). The CDR3 spans 15 residues. The germline V and J ends were trimmed by 2 bases and 4 bases, with 14 bases remaining between them. Germline V gene data show CDR1 as MNHEY and CDR2 as SVGEGT. For the CDR3, the DNA is TGTGCCAGCAGTTACGCGACCCAGGGAGCCTATGGCTACACCTTC. Protein product: CASSYATQGAYGYTF.

The chain combines TRBV7-9 with TRBJ2-1; D call uncertain. Germline CDR1 and CDR2: SEHNR and FQNEAQ (reference sequence). The CDR3 has 15 residues. V was shortened by 3 bases and J by 0 bases, with 9 bases between the two germline ends. The CDR3, as DNA: TGTGCCAGCAGCTTGAAAGCGCACTCCTACAATGAGCAGTTCTTC. It translates to CASSLKAHSYNEQFF.

V gene TRBV21-1 combines with J gene TRBJ2-4. TRBV21-1 is described as a pseudogene. CDR3 size: 13 residues. The CDR3 reads CASPKSMSNIQYF. As DNA, the CDR3 is TGTGCCAGTCCCAAGAGCATGTCGAACATTCAGTACTTC.

The chain joins TRBV6-6 to TRBJ1-5; no reliable D call. V dropped 2 bases and J dropped 5 bases, with 7 bases sitting between them. Germline loops: CDR1 MNHNY, CDR2 SVGAGI (reference sequence). The CDR3 extends over 13 amino acids. The CDR3 protein is CASSYVRYQPQHF. The CDR3 coding sequence is TGTGCCAGCAGTTACGTCCGTTATCAGCCCCAGCATTTT.